A single sample gave rise to the 2 T cell receptor beta chains below, sequenced in a study of beta chain features in type 1 diabetes. Study-level findings and limits: Moderate yet significant TCRB CDR3 shortening was seen in Type 1 diabetes patients in all four CD4+ subsets.

Expressed TCRB transcripts were sequenced after all isolated RNA was converted to cDNA. TCRdb's table, derived via immunoSEQ multiplex PCR, lists solely in-frame clones and lacks some. The sample holds around 160,000 clones; 6.5% to 8.5% are singletons and the top ten take under 0.65%. These receptors' antigens are unknown. The sequencing sample was made of central memory CD4+ T cells from blood. These receptors were collected from a woman younger than 35 with type 1 diabetes.

This clone was picked up a small number of times. The chain employs TRBV4-3 and TRBJ1-3, with a tentative D call TRBD1 (6 bases). CDR1 and CDR2 (germline): LGHNA, YSLEER. V lost 0 bases to trimming and J lost 4 bases, with 10 bases between them. The CDR3 extends over 15 amino acids. CDR3 bases: TGCGCCAGCAGCCAAGACGGGGGGCGCGGAAACACCATATATTTT. Translating gives CASSQDGGRGNTIYF.

The chain recombines TRBV29-1 with TRBJ2-2; tentative D call: TRBD2 (5 bases). CDR3 size: 14 residues. Germline V CDR1 and CDR2: SQVTM, ANQGSEA. Trimming removed 4 bases from V and 4 bases from J, with 13 bases in between. CDR3 coding DNA: TGCAGCGTTGGAGGAAGCGGCTTCACCGGGGAGCTGTTTTTT. This gives the protein CSVGGSGFTGELFF.